This is a list of T cell receptor beta chains from one sample in a study of T cells in Graves' hyperthyroidism and ophthalmopathy. TCRdb used MiXCR to reprocess the multiplex PCR reads, holding one entry per CDR3 protein. This sample has about 620,000 distinct CDR3 sequences, with roughly 15% found just once. The source material was blood. The receptors come from a woman aged 25 to 39 with Graves' hyperthyroidism. The CDR3 runs from the conserved cysteine through the conserved F or W. A D gene is named only where the DNA matches it firmly. Clone size is not always given. Where it is, it says once, few, many or a class for expanded clones.

many | TRBD2 | TRBJ2-1 | TRBV6-2/TRBV6-3 | TGTGCCAGCAGTTACCGGACTAGGAATGAGCAGTTCTTC | CASSYRTRNEQFF
few | NA | TRBJ1-1 | TRBV10-3 | TGTGCCACCTACCAGGGAGGAAACACTGAAGCTTTCTTT | CATYQGGNTEAFF
NA | TRBD2 | TRBJ2-5 | TRBV2 | TGTGCCAGCAGTGAAAGACTAGCGGGAGGACAGGGAGAGACCCAGTACTTC | CASSERLAGGQGETQYF
many | TRBD2 | TRBJ2-7 | TRBV5-1 | TGCGCCAGCAGCTTGGTGGCGGGAGCCTACGAGCAGTACTTC | CASSLVAGAYEQYF
NA | NA | TRBJ1-6 | TRBV2 | TGTGCCAGCAGTGTTAGAGGGGGGGATTCACCCCTCCACTTT | CASSVRGGDSPLHF
few | TRBD1 | TRBJ1-6 | TRBV30 | TGTGCCTGGGGCCTGACAGGGATTAATTCACCCCTCCACTTT | CAWGLTGINSPLHF
few | NA | TRBJ1-4 | TRBV28 | TGTGCCAGCAGTTTATCTGAGGGGATGAGAGAAAAACTGTTTTTT | CASSLSEGMREKLFF
NA | TRBD1 | TRBJ2-4 | TRBV20-1 | TGCAGTGCTAAGGCCCGACAGGGTGGAAACATTCAGTACTTC | CSAKARQGGNIQYF
NA | TRBD2 | TRBJ2-2 | TRBV29-1 | TGCAGCGTTAGGACTAGCGGTCCGAGGACCGGGGAGCTGTTTTTT | CSVRTSGPRTGELFF
many | TRBD1 | TRBJ1-4 | TRBV28 | TGTGCCAGCAGCTCATATGGGACAGGTGAAAAACTGTTTTTT | CASSSYGTGEKLFF
few | NA | TRBJ2-6 | TRBV19 | TGTGCCAGTAGTATAGGTGAATCTGGGGCCAACGTCCTGACTTTC | CASSIGESGANVLTF
many | TRBD2 | TRBJ2-1 | TRBV29-1 | TGCAGCGTACGACTAGCGGGAGGAGTAAATGAGCAGTTCTTC | CSVRLAGGVNEQFF
many | NA | TRBJ2-1 | TRBV5-1 | TGCGCCAGCAGCTTCCAATCTAGCCGAGGGTACAATGAGCAGTTCTTC | CASSFQSSRGYNEQFF
many | TRBD2 | TRBJ2-1 | TRBV20-1 | TGCAGTGCTAGAGATCTCGGACTAGCGGGAGTCAATGAGCAGTTCTTC | CSARDLGLAGVNEQFF
few | NA | TRBJ2-2 | TRBV5-4 | TGTGCCAGCAGCACCCCTTCTAGGAACACCGGGGAGCTGTTTTTT | CASSTPSRNTGELFF
many | NA | TRBJ2-1 | TRBV5-1 | TGCGCCAGCAGCTTGATCACACCACTCAACTACAATGAGCAGTTCTTC | CASSLITPLNYNEQFF
NA | TRBD1 | TRBJ2-7 | TRBV28 | TGTGCCAGCACCGAGTGGACAGGGGGCAACGAGCAGTCCTTC | CASTEWTGGNEQSF
few | NA | TRBJ1-6 | TRBV30 | TGTGCCTGGAGTGTACTCGGGGGATGGGATAATTCACCCCTCCACTTT | CAWSVLGGWDNSPLHF
many | NA | TRBJ2-1 | TRBV2 | TGTGCCAGCAGTGTTGACAGGCTCGGTGAGCAGTTCTTC | CASSVDRLGEQFF
NA | TRBD2 | TRBJ2-1 | TRBV30 | TGTGCCGCCCAAAACGGGACTATGACCTACAATGAGCAGTTCTTC | CAAQNGTMTYNEQFF
NA | NA | TRBJ1-1 | TRBV20-1 | TGCAGTGCTAGATTCTCAGGGGTGGGTGAAGCTTTCTTT | CSARFSGVGEAFF
many | NA | TRBJ1-1 | TRBV15 | TGTGCCACCAGCAGAGATCGGGTAGGAACTGAAGCTTTCTTT | CATSRDRVGTEAFF
NA | TRBD1 | TRBJ2-1 | TRBV20-1 | TGCAGTGCTAGGGGGACAGGGGGCAGGCAGTTCTTC | CSARGTGGRQFF
NA | TRBD1 | TRBJ2-3 | TRBV5-1 | TGCGCCAGCAGCCAGGGGGACCACACAGGTACGCAGTATTTT | CASSQGDHTGTQYF
NA | NA | TRBJ2-7 | TRBV6-1 | TGTGCCAGCAGTGAGGGGTTGACACGGTCCTACGAGCAGTACTTC | CASSEGLTRSYEQYF
many | NA | TRBJ1-1 | TRBV12-3/TRBV12-4 | TGTGCCAGCAGTTTAGAAGTAGCCGCCAACACTGAAGCTTTCTTT | CASSLEVAANTEAFF